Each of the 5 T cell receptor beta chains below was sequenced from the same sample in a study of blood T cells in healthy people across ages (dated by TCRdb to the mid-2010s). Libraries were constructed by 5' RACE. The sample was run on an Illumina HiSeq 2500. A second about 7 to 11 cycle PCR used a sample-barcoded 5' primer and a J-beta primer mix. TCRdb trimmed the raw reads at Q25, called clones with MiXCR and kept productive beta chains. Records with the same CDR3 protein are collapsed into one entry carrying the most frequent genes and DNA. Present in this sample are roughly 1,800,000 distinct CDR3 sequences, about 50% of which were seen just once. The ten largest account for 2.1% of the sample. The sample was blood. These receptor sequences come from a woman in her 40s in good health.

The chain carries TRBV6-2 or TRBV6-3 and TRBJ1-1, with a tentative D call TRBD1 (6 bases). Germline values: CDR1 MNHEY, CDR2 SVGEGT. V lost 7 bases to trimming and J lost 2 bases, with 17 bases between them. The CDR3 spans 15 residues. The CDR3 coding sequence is TGTGCCAGCACCCTCATGGGGGGCATAAACACTGAAGCTTTCTTT. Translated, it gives CASTLMGGINTEAFF.

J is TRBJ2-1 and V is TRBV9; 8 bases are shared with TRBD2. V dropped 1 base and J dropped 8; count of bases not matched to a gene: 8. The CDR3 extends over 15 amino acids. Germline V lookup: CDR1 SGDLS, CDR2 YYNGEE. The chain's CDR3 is CASSVYGTSTDEQFF. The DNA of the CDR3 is TGTGCCAGCAGCGTATACGGGACTAGTACGGATGAGCAGTTCTTC.

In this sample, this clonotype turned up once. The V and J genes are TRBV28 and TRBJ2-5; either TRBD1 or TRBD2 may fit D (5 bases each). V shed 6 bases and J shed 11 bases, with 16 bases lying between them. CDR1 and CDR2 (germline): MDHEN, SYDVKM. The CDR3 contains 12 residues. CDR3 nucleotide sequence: TGTGCCAGCAGGGGGGTTAGTGATGAGCAGTACTTC. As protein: CASRGVSDEQYF.

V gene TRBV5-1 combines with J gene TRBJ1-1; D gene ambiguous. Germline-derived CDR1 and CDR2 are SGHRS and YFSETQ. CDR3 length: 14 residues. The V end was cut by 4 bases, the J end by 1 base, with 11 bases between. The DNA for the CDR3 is TGCGCCAGCAGCCACGCAGAGGGGAACACTGAAGCTTTCTTT. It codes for CASSHAEGNTEAFF. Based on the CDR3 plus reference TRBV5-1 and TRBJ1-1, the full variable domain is KAGVTQTPRYLIKTRGQQVTLSCSPISGHRSVSWYQQTPGQGLQFLFEYFSETQRNKGNFPGRFSGRQFSNSRSEMNVSTLELGDSALYLCASSHAEGNTEAFFGQGTRLTVV.

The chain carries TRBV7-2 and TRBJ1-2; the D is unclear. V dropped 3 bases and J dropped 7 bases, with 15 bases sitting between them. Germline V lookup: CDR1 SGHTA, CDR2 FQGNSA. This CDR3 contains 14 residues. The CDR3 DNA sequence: TGTGCCAGCAGCTTTATAAGGTTGACGGGTGGCTACACCTTC. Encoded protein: CASSFIRLTGGYTF.